This T cell receptor (beta chain) comes out of a study of OX40 agonist ivuxolimab in advanced cancers. Study-wide context: Among those treated, three patients had partial responses, one with hepatocellular carcinoma and two with cutaneous melanoma.

About this clone itself: The antigen remains undetermined.

Findings and limits, study-wide: Averaging showed that CD8+ T cells had more expanded clones than CD4+ did. Dosing at 0.1 to 3.0 mg/kg was accompanied by clonal expansion of CD4+ and CD8+ blood T cells by week 6.

Germline CDR1 reads SGHTA; CDR2 reads FQGNSA. The CDR3 loop spans 15 amino acids. V lost 5 bases, J lost 0 bases, and 4 bases stayed unmatched. Sequenced by immunoSEQ multiplex PCR; TCRdb stores in-frame clones only, minus some. This sample has approximately 71,000 clones; over 80% occur once, and the top ten carry under 13%. The rearrangement joins TRBV7-2 to TRBJ1-5, with TRBD1 matching 7 bases. The sample consisted of CD4+ or CD8+ T cells sorted from blood, taken in a trial of the OX40 agonist ivuxolimab. This TCR was recovered from an adult with an advanced solid tumor such as melanoma, head and neck, liver or kidney cancer. The CDR3, as DNA: TGTGCCAGCAGCCCAGGGGGAGATAGCAATCAGCCCCAGCATTTT. This gives the protein CASSPGGDSNQPQHF. The whole variable domain, remainder taken from reference TRBV7-2 and TRBJ1-5, is GAGVSQSPSNKVTEKGKDVELRCDPISGHTALYWYRQSLGQGLEFLIYFQGNSAPDKSGLPSDRFSAERTGGSVSTLTIQRTQQEDSAVYLCASSPGGDSNQPQHFGDGTRLSIL.